These T cell receptor beta chains were read from a single sample in a study of blood T cell repertoires in COVID-19. Sequencing was performed with immunoSEQ multiplex PCR; in TCRdb, only in-frame clones are kept and a portion is missing. The sample lists around 200,000 clones, 80% to 90% occurring once. Sequenced sample: peripheral blood. The receptors here all came from a man aged 50 to 59 with acute or convalescent COVID-19. Each CDR3 is given with its conserved first and last residue. The order of the fields is V gene, clone size, J gene, D gene, CDR3 protein, CDR3 DNA. The D gene is left open where the match is weak. Not every row has a clone size; where given, it reads once, few, many or a size class.

TRBV19,.,TRBJ1-1,.,CASRTEQLEAFF,TGTGCCAGTAGGACAGAACAACTTGAAGCTTTCTTT
TRBV4-1,.,TRBJ1-2,.,CASSQNFGGGYTF,TGCGCCAGCAGCCAAAACTTCGGGGGTGGCTACACCTTC
TRBV28,.,TRBJ1-2,TRBD1,CASRSSRQGPVYGYTF,TGTGCCAGCAGGTCATCAAGACAGGGTCCCGTATATGGCTACACCTTC
TRBV19,once,TRBJ1-1,TRBD1,CASNRQGANTEAFF,TGTGCCAGTAATCGACAGGGGGCTAACACTGAAGCTTTCTTT
TRBV3-1/TRBV3-2,.,TRBJ1-2,TRBD1,CASSHRQGHYGYTF,TGTGCCAGCAGCCATAGACAGGGCCACTATGGCTACACCTTC
TRBV2,.,TRBJ1-2,TRBD1,CASATGGFGYTF,TGTGCCAGCGCTACAGGGGGTTTTGGCTACACCTTC
TRBV18,.,TRBJ1-2,.,CASSPSENYGYTF,TGTGCCAGCTCACCATCGGAGAACTATGGCTACACCTTC
TRBV15,.,TRBJ1-2,TRBD1,CATSPPGTARHRGYGYTF,TGTGCCACCAGCCCCCCCGGGACAGCTAGACATCGAGGGTATGGCTACACCTTC
TRBV5-1,.,TRBJ2-1,TRBD1,CASSKGQGSSYNEQFF,TGCGCCAGCAGCAAGGGACAGGGGAGCTCCTACAATGAGCAGTTCTTC
TRBV6-1,.,TRBJ1-5,.,CASSDPVGISGQPQHF,TGTGCCAGCAGTGATCCGGTCGGGATTTCTGGCCAGCCCCAGCATTTT
TRBV2,.,TRBJ2-1,.,CASRVAEASYNEQFF,TGTGCCAGCAGGGTAGCGGAGGCGTCCTACAATGAGCAGTTCTTC
TRBV3-1/TRBV3-2,few,TRBJ1-6,.,CASTRVWNSPLHF,TGTGCCAGCACGCGGGTTTGGAATTCACCCCTCCACTTT
TRBV6-5,.,TRBJ1-5,.,CASSYVNSNQPQHF,TGTGCCAGCAGCTACGTAAATAGCAATCAGCCCCAGCATTTT